This is a list of T cell receptor beta chains from one sample in a study of blood T cell repertoires in COVID-19. TCRdb's table, derived via immunoSEQ multiplex PCR, lists solely in-frame clones and lacks some. The sample holds 200,000 to 250,000 clones, roughly nine tenths seen once. Sequencing input: peripheral blood. The receptors were gathered from a woman between 45 and 60 years old with acute or convalescent COVID-19. Both conserved end residues are part of each CDR3. D genes are given only for firm matches. Clone size is shown for a subset of rows, as once, few, many or a class of expanded clone.

D gene	J gene	clone size	V gene	CDR3 protein	CDR3 DNA
-	TRBJ1-1	-	TRBV27	CASSLAGANTEAFF	TGTGCCAGCAGTTTGGCAGGGGCGAACACTGAAGCTTTCTTT
-	TRBJ2-2	-	TRBV19	CASSIQGSNTGELFF	TGTGCCAGTAGTATCCAGGGTTCGAACACCGGGGAGCTGTTTTTT
-	TRBJ1-1	-	TRBV6-6	CASSWEGMNTEAFF	TGTGCCAGCAGTTGGGAGGGAATGAACACTGAAGCTTTCTTT
-	TRBJ2-3	-	TRBV6-5	CASRTGMPRGTQYF	TGTGCCAGCAGAACAGGGATGCCGAGGGGTACGCAGTATTTT
-	TRBJ1-2	few	TRBV9	CASSPRWGGEGGYTF	TGTGCCAGCAGCCCCCGCTGGGGAGGGGAGGGCGGCTACACCTTC
-	TRBJ1-2	-	TRBV2	CASSGQLYNYGYTF	TGTGCCAGCAGTGGACAGCTTTATAACTATGGCTACACCTTC
TRBD2	TRBJ2-1	-	TRBV7-7	CASSLGTSGYNEQFF	TGTGCCAGCAGCCTCGGGACTAGCGGCTACAATGAGCAGTTCTTC
-	TRBJ1-2	-	TRBV7-9	CASSSPGAGEYGYTF	TGTGCCAGCAGCTCCCCCGGGGCAGGGGAATATGGCTACACCTTC
TRBD2	TRBJ2-3	-	TRBV7-3	CASSLASGGTTDTQYF	TGTGCCAGCAGCTTAGCTAGCGGGGGGACCACAGATACGCAGTATTTT
-	TRBJ2-5	-	TRBV6-5	CASSRTLETQYF	TGTGCCAGCAGTCGGACTTTAGAGACCCAGTACTTC
-	TRBJ1-3	-	TRBV5-1	CASSLDRGAAGNTIYF	TGCGCCAGCAGCTTAGATCGGGGGGCGGCTGGAAACACCATATATTTT
-	TRBJ2-2	-	TRBV19	CASSLADNYRTGELFF	TGTGCCAGTAGTCTTGCGGACAACTACCGGACCGGGGAGCTGTTTTTT
TRBD1	TRBJ1-4	few	TRBV19	CASSRPTGQGLGKLFF	TGTGCCAGTAGTCGACCCACCGGACAGGGTTTGGGAAAACTGTTTTTT